This T cell receptor (beta chain) was sequenced during a study of OX40 agonist ivuxolimab in advanced cancers. As for the study in general: Patients were about 83% male with ages roughly 20 to 80, mean 60. General observations from the study: Clonal expansion was seen in CD4+ and CD8+ blood T cells by week 6 at 0.1 to 3.0 mg/kg. There were, on average, more expanded clones in CD8+ T cells than in CD4+.

Notes on this clone: What it binds is not known.

The CDR3 runs 12 residues. Germline-derived CDR1 and CDR2 are SEHNR and FQNEAQ (reference sequence). V lost 6 bases and J 8 bases, leaving 11 bases between the germline ends. Only in-frame clones appear in the TCRdb table, and some are missing; sequencing was by immunoSEQ multiplex PCR. The sample includes tens of thousands of clones, 90% of them seen just once. The clonotype comes from an adult with an advanced solid tumor such as melanoma, head and neck, liver or kidney cancer. The chain couples TRBV7-9 to TRBJ2-1; weak D call: TRBD1 (6 bases). Specimen: CD4+ or CD8+ T cells sorted from blood, collected in a trial of the OX40 agonist ivuxolimab. The CDR3 DNA reads TGTGCCAGCAGGGACAGTCGACATGAGCAGTTCTTC. Encoded protein: CASRDSRHEQFF. Filled out from reference TRBV7-9 and TRBJ2-1, the complete variable domain reads DTGVSQNPRHKITKRGQNVTFRCDPISEHNRLYWYRQTLGQGPEFLTYFQNEAQLEKSRLLSDRFSAERPKGSFSTLEIQRTEQGDSAMYLCASRDSRHEQFFGPGTRLTVL.